The rows below give T cell receptor beta chains drawn from one sample of a study of blood T cell repertoires in COVID-19. The protocol was immunoSEQ multiplex PCR, while the TCRdb copy is restricted to in-frame clones and leaves out a portion. The table shows 200,000 to 250,000 clones, with approximately 78% occurring only once. The specimen was peripheral blood. The origin of the receptors is a woman aged 80 or older with COVID-19, enrolled during active disease. Each CDR3 is given without its conserved first and last residue. Some rows mark clone size as missing; the rest say once, few, many or name a class of expanded clone.

clone_size: few; v_call: TRBV29-1; cdr3_aa: SVAPGGNYGYT
clone_size: -; v_call: TRBV5-1; cdr3_aa: AGAATSGGGEQF
clone_size: once; v_call: TRBV4-1; cdr3_aa: ASSRQEGKLF
clone_size: -; v_call: TRBV18; cdr3_aa: ASSPGGNQPQH
clone_size: -; v_call: TRBV30; cdr3_aa: AWSKDRGDAEAF
clone_size: -; v_call: TRBV6-5; cdr3_aa: ASSSPQGTAEQY
clone_size: -; v_call: TRBV30; cdr3_aa: AWGTSEAF
clone_size: -; v_call: TRBV7-2; cdr3_aa: ASSFSGTGNTEAF
clone_size: -; v_call: TRBV5-4; cdr3_aa: ASSLATGVNSPLH
clone_size: -; v_call: TRBV6-5; cdr3_aa: ASRPWGLTYEQY
clone_size: once; v_call: TRBV29-1; cdr3_aa: SVLGQGFTEAF
clone_size: -; v_call: TRBV7-9; cdr3_aa: ASSSQGAGNTIY
clone_size: -; v_call: TRBV4-1; cdr3_aa: ASSRQGDQPQH
clone_size: -; v_call: TRBV5-1; cdr3_aa: ASSLQGNYGYT
clone_size: -; v_call: TRBV11-2; cdr3_aa: ASSPTLAGEGAGANVLT
clone_size: once; v_call: TRBV23-1; cdr3_aa: ASPPRGRQETQY
clone_size: -; v_call: TRBV6-2/TRBV6-3; cdr3_aa: ASSDTNQPQH
clone_size: few; v_call: TRBV6-1; cdr3_aa: ASSEQVKDTQY
clone_size: -; v_call: TRBV6-6; cdr3_aa: ASSNMGQDYGYT
clone_size: once; v_call: TRBV30; cdr3_aa: AWSPMDRANSPLH
clone_size: few; v_call: TRBV28; cdr3_aa: ASRRDLNYGYT
clone_size: few; v_call: TRBV15; cdr3_aa: ATSRVRGPNEKLF
clone_size: -; v_call: TRBV2; cdr3_aa: ASSEEHTSTSRELF
clone_size: -; v_call: TRBV5-1; cdr3_aa: ASSLETGPYEQY